The 7 T cell receptor beta chains below all came from one sample that was sequenced in a study of low-dose radiotherapy and immunotherapy resistance in tumors. TRAV- and TRBV-specific primers, spanning alpha and beta chains, primed first-strand cDNA. With a constant-region primer and a V-primer adapter, TCRs were subjected to roughly 20 PCR cycles of amplification. TCRdb fed the reads into MiXCR, producing one record per CDR3 protein. The top ten hold roughly 9.4% of the sample, which has roughly 8,300 distinct CDR3 sequences, approximately 57% seen once. The source is a human donor with advanced metastatic prostate, ovarian, gallbladder or colorectal cancer (not recorded which). This table probably holds off-target reads from a library built for another chain.

This clonotype was seen just once. The chain uses TRBV6-6 and TRBJ2-1, with 10 bases aligning to TRBD2. Trimming cost V 0 bases and J 2 bases; bases outside gene matches: 4. CDR3 length: 17 residues. Germline V gene sequence: CDR1 MNHNY, CDR2 SVGAGI (reference sequence). The CDR3 loop is CASSYSLAGAPYNEQFF. The CDR3 DNA reads as TGTGCCAGCAGTTACTCGCTAGCGGGAGCACCCTACAATGAGCAGTTCTTC.

The chain carries TRBV7-9 and TRBJ2-1, with D possibly being TRBD2 (6 bases). The CDR3 consists of 15 residues. Trimming removed 4 bases from V and 10 bases from J, with 20 bases in between. Germline assignment: CDR1 SEHNR and CDR2 FQNEAQ (reference sequence). CDR3 DNA sequence: TGTGCCAGCAGCTACCTAACTCCGGACTACGGGGAGCAGTTCTTC. Residues: CASSYLTPDYGEQFF.

The V gene is TRBV6-1, the J gene TRBJ1-5; D is unclear. The CDR3 is made up of 14 amino acids. Germline CDR1 reads MNHNS; CDR2 reads SASEGT. Trimming took off 6 bases at V and 1 base at J, with 10 bases between the two ends. The CDR3 sequence is CASREGISNQPQHF. CDR3 nucleotides: TGTGCCAGCAGGGAGGGAATCAGCAATCAGCCCCAGCATTTT.

This chain uses TRBV6-2 or TRBV6-3 with TRBJ1-2, with 10 bases aligning to TRBD1. Germline assignment: CDR1 MNHEY and CDR2 SVGEGT. The CDR3 runs to 14 residues. V was pared by 4 bases and J by 8 bases, with 7 bases of the junction left unmatched. The CDR3 region has the DNA TGTGCCAGCAGTTCGCAGGGACAGGGGTCCGGCTACACCTTC. Residues: CASSSQGQGSGYTF.

This clonotype was recorded a few times. This chain joins TRBV29-1 and TRBJ1-2; D remains unclear. This CDR3 comprises 12 residues. Trimming stripped 3 bases from V and 2 bases from J, with 7 bases between. The germline gives CDR1 SQVTM, CDR2 ANQGSEA. In DNA form, the CDR3 reads TGCAGCGTTGAGACGCAAAACTATGGCTACACCTTC. Translated: CSVETQNYGYTF.

This clonotype appeared once. The V call is TRBV28, the J call TRBJ2-2; D is uncertain. From germline, CDR1 is MDHEN and CDR2 SYDVKM. The CDR3 extends over 11 amino acids. V was cut by 4 bases and J by 5 bases, with 2 bases left in between. The CDR3 sequence is CASSSTGELFF. The CDR3 DNA follows: TGTGCCAGCAGTTCGACCGGGGAGCTGTTTTTT.

Only a few counts were recorded for this clonotype. J is TRBJ1-5 and V is TRBV6-4, with D uncertain. The germline V gene encodes CDR1 MRHNA and CDR2 SNTAGT. Trimming took off 2 bases at V and 3 bases at J, with 5 bases between the two ends. This CDR3 spans 13 amino acids. CDR3 region: CASSDGDNQPQHF. The DNA of the CDR3 is TGTGCCAGCAGTGACGGGGACAATCAGCCCCAGCATTTT.